Reported below is one T cell receptor beta chain. V shed 4 bases and J shed 4 bases, with 8 bases lying between them. This CDR3 has 12 amino acids. Germline V gene data show CDR1 as GTSNPN and CDR2 as SVGIG (reference sequence). The data belong to a study of blood T cell repertoires in COVID-19. Study context: Specimens from acute and convalescent COVID-19 originated in the United States, Italy and Spain.

Clones were sequenced by immunoSEQ multiplex PCR, and TCRdb holds only the in-frame ones, with some missing. In the table there are roughly 430,000 clones, approximately 86% of which are singletons. The rearrangement links TRBV30 to TRBJ1-3; tentatively, D is TRBD1 (5 bases). The source of this sequence is a woman between 40 and 50 years old with acute COVID-19. The specimen sequenced was PBMCs or T cells enriched from blood (not recorded which). The CDR3 is CAWKGVGNTIYF. CDR3 sequence (DNA): TGTGCCTGGAAAGGGGTCGGAAACACCATATATTTT.